The clone carrying this T cell receptor (beta chain) was counted ten times or more. Antigen specificity is unknown. This sample is drawn from a study of T cell repertoires in cytomegalovirus infection. J was trimmed by 2 bases and V by 7 bases; bases with no gene match: 6. CDR3 size: 16 residues. In TCRdb, the reads were re-called with MiXCR into one record per CDR3 protein. The top ten clones hold approximately 35% of a sample with about 130,000 distinct CDR3 sequences, 20% to 30% of them seen once. What was sequenced was PBMCs, sequenced either directly or after in vitro stimulation (not recorded which). This clonotype was sampled from a human donor in good health (CMV status not recorded). Some clones in this sample may be carry-over from other donors' samples. The chain employs TRBV12-3 or TRBV12-4 and TRBJ2-2, with TRBD2 matching over 11 bases. The DNA for the CDR3 is TGTGCCAGCACCTCCCTAGCGGGAGGTAACACCGGGGAGCTGTTTTTT. Translated: CASTSLAGGNTGELFF.